These 9 T cell receptor beta chains were all obtained from the same sample, sequenced in a study of T cell changes during pregnancy in multiple sclerosis. Clones were sequenced by immunoSEQ multiplex PCR, and TCRdb holds only the in-frame ones, with some missing. Here the sample spans tens of thousands of clones, 90% to 95% being singletons. Sequencing used peripheral blood, obtained after pregnancy. Every receptor here comes from a female donor with multiple sclerosis, enrolled in a pregnancy study.

The table lists this clone with a few counts. The rearrangement uses TRBV6-5 and TRBJ2-7, with 9 bases identical to TRBD2. The J segment lost 5 bases and the V segment lost 5 bases, leaving 7 bases of the junction unmatched. Germline CDR1 MNHEY, CDR2 SVGAGI. This CDR3 spans 14 amino acids. Written as DNA, the CDR3 is TGTGCCAGCAGTCGACTAGCGGCTAATCACGAGCAGTACTTC. Translating it yields CASSRLAANHEQYF.

This clone was seen a single time. The chain has TRBV7-3 and TRBJ2-2, with D possibly matching TRBD1 (6 bases). Per the germline V gene, CDR1 is SGHTA and CDR2 is FQGTGA. CDR3 length equals 20 residues. Deletions cut 0 bases from V and 0 bases from J, with 20 bases between. The chain's CDR3 is CASSLTGGSSLFANTGELFF. The CDR3 DNA reads as TGTGCCAGCAGCTTAACAGGGGGATCCTCACTCTTCGCGAACACCGGGGAGCTGTTTTTT.

The rearrangement links TRBV29-1 to TRBJ2-1; 9 bases are shared with TRBD1. V lost 6 bases, J lost 3 bases, and 3 bases stayed unmatched. This CDR3 contains 13 residues. Germline-derived CDR1 and CDR2 are SQVTM and ANQGSEA. In nucleotides, the CDR3 is TGCAGCGTCCGGGACAGGGACTACAATGAGCAGTTCTTC. Its protein is CSVRDRDYNEQFF.

CDR3 in DNA: TGCGCCAGCAGCTTGGGGGACAGGGGGCATGGTGAGCAGTTCTTC. As protein: CASSLGDRGHGEQFF. The V call is TRBV5-1, the J call TRBJ2-1; 12 nucleotides match TRBD1. Germline CDR1 and CDR2: SGHRS and YFSETQ. The CDR3 is 15 residues long. Germline trimming cut 0 bases from V and 9 bases from J; bases unmatched to any gene: 4. Full variable domain (missing parts from reference TRBV5-1 and TRBJ2-1): KAGVTQTPRYLIKTRGQQVTLSCSPISGHRSVSWYQQTPGQGLQFLFEYFSETQRNKGNFPGRFSGRQFSNSRSEMNVSTLELGDSALYLCASSLGDRGHGEQFFGPGTRLTVL.

On this clone: Different DNA sequences within this sample yield the same CDR3. The chain has TRBV30 and TRBJ2-2; D might be TRBD2 (5 bases). Trimming took 3 bases from V and 6 from J, leaving 20 bases between them. CDR3 length equals 16 residues. From germline, CDR1 is GTSNPN and CDR2 SVGIG (reference sequence). CDR3 loop: CAWRILARGYSGELFF. CDR3 bases: TGTGCCTGGAGGATCTTGGCACGGGGTTACTCCGGGGAGCTGTTTTTT.

The V and J genes are TRBV27 and TRBJ2-7; TRBD1 matches at 11 bases. Trimming cost V 4 bases and J 6 bases; bases outside gene matches: 14. This CDR3 is 17 amino acids long. Germline CDR1 is MNHEY and CDR2 is SMNVEV (reference sequence). The DNA of the CDR3 is TGTGCCAGCAGTTCGGGAGCCCGGGACAGGGGGGCCGGCGAGCAGTACTTC. The encoded protein is CASSSGARDRGAGEQYF.

This chain joins TRBV4-3 and TRBJ2-2; D gene ambiguous. The CDR3 extends over 20 amino acids. V lost 1 base and J lost 2, with 23 bases in between. Germline-derived CDR1 and CDR2 are LGHNA and YSLEER. The CDR3: CASSQVPLAPRKSNTGELFF. The CDR3 nucleotides are TGCGCCAGCAGCCAAGTTCCCTTGGCCCCGAGGAAATCTAACACCGGGGAGCTGTTTTTT.

The chain links TRBV29-1 to TRBJ1-4, with TRBD1 matching 11 bases. Unmatched junction bases numbered 3, after V lost 4 bases and J lost 5 bases. The CDR3 has 14 amino acids. Looked up from germline, CDR1 is SQVTM and CDR2 is ANQGSEA. CDR3 DNA sequence: TGCAGCGTTGCCCGGACAGGGGGCAATGAAAAACTGTTTTTT. It specifies CSVARTGGNEKLFF.

This clone came up once. The chain joins TRBV6-5 to TRBJ1-5, with TRBD1 as a possible D gene (6 bases). The V gene's germline CDR1 is MNHEY and CDR2 SVGAGI. V dropped 6 bases and J dropped 2 bases, with 14 bases sitting between them. The CDR3 contains 15 residues. The CDR3 region is CASSRNRDGNQPQHF. The DNA for the CDR3 is TGTGCCAGCAGCCGTAACAGGGATGGCAATCAGCCCCAGCATTTT.